This T cell receptor (beta chain) was obtained from a study of spatial heterogeneity in lung cancer. Study-wide points: Resection saw ubiquitous expanded tumor TCRs appear in blood more than follow-up did.

The time point denotes: sample taken at primary tumor resection. Whole RNA from tumor, nontumor lung or frozen PBMC was sequenced unsorted. The sample holds many counts of this clonotype. Its antigen is currently unknown. TCRdb called the 5' RACE reads again in MiXCR, with one record for every CDR3 protein. The sample has some 2,700 distinct CDR3 sequences, under 15% seen once; the top ten hold around 60%. The CDR3 is made up of 15 amino acids. After removal of 2 bases from V and 6 bases from J, the junction contained 8 bases not matched to a gene. In germline, CDR1 is MNHEY, CDR2 SVGAGI. This sample comprised PBMCs, obtained at surgery. The chain carries TRBV6-5 and TRBJ2-7; 9 bases agree with TRBD2. The receptor was isolated from a male donor with early-stage non-small cell lung cancer. The CDR3 here is CASSYGGGAGGEQYF. CDR3 bases: TGTGCCAGCAGTTACGGCGGGGGGGCCGGCGGCGAGCAGTACTTC.